Below, 4 T cell receptor beta chains from the same sample are listed, as sequenced in a study of T-cell memory formation after mild COVID-19. TCRdb called the 5' RACE reads again in MiXCR, with one record for every CDR3 protein. This sample has 430,000 or so distinct CDR3 sequences, with about 23% found just once. Sample: PBMCs or a T cell subset sorted from them (not recorded which). Every receptor here comes from an adult woman who had mild COVID-19 (a few samples of this study predate the infection). Cell type and time point are not known.

The sample holds a few counts of this clonotype. The chain recombines TRBV25-1 with TRBJ2-1; D ambiguous. The CDR3 sequence is 12 residues long. Trimming pared 3 bases from V and 10 bases from J, leaving 10 bases between. The germline CDR1 and CDR2 sequences are MGHDK and SYGVNS. DNA for the CDR3: TGTGCCAGCAGTGACCCCCTGACGGAGCAGTTCTTC. Translating gives CASSDPLTEQFF.

Only a few counts were recorded for this clonotype. The chain couples TRBV5-1 to TRBJ1-1; TRBD1 matches at 9 bases. There are 14 residues in the CDR3. The germline gives CDR1 SGHRS, CDR2 YFSETQ. Unmatched junction bases numbered 4, after V lost 1 base and J lost 6 bases. Here the CDR3 DNA reads TGCGCCAGCAGCTTGACAGGGGGCTTACCTGAAGCTTTCTTT. Its protein product is CASSLTGGLPEAFF.

Regarding this clonotype: An end of the junction differs from the germline gene, which may be a read error. The gene calls are TRBV7-8 and TRBJ2-1, with 7 bases that match TRBD2. Germline V gene data show CDR1 as SGHVS and CDR2 as FQNEAQ. CDR3 size: 15 residues. CDR3 sequence: CASSPPGLPYTEQFF. The CDR3 nucleotides read TGTGCCAGCAGCCCTCCGGGACTACCCTACACTGAGCAGTTCTTC.

This clonotype was found a few times. The chain uses TRBV6-1 and TRBJ2-7; 9 bases are shared with TRBD1. V lost 5 bases and J lost 3; bases outside the gene matches: 8. The CDR3 extends over 15 amino acids. Germline CDR1 MNHNS, CDR2 SASEGT. The DNA for the CDR3 is TGTGCCAGCAGTAGAGGGACAGGGCTACTCTACGAGCAGTACTTC. This translates into CASSRGTGLLYEQYF.